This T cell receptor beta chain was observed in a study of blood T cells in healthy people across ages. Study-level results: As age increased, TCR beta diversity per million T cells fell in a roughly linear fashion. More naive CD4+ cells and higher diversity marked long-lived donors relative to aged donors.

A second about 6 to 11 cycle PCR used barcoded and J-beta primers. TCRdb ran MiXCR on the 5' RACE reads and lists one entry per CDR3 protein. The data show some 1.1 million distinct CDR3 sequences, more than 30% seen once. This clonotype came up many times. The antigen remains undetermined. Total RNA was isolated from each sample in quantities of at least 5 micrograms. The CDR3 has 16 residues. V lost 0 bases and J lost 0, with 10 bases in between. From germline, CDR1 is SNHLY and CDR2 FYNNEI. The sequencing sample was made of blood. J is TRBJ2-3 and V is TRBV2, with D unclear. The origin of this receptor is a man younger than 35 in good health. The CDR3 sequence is CASSEALTASTDTQYF. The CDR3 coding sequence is TGTGCCAGCAGTGAAGCGCTTACGGCTAGCACAGATACGCAGTATTTT.